Given below is one TCR beta chain in context. Its specificity is unknown. The entry originates in a study of regulatory and conventional T cells in RAG deficiency. Blood CD4+ CD25-low CD127-high conventional T cells supplied the genomic DNA template. TCRdb's copy holds only in-frame clones and misses some; the assay was immunoSEQ multiplex PCR. This table holds 45,000 or so clones, 85% to 90% found once. V gave up 2 bases and J gave up 3 bases, with 5 bases separating them. The CDR3 loop spans 13 amino acids. Germline CDR1 reads SGHRS; CDR2 reads YFSETQ. General study findings and limits: Treg unique TCR beta sequences were about 100-fold fewer in Omenn syndrome and CID/AS patients than controls. Omenn patients showed >90% Treg-Tconv overlap and shorter CDR3 lengths.

This sample was shared with a second study, whose subject was regulatory T cells. As that report states: Amplification used 52 TRBV primers and 13 TRBJ primers.

This chain joins TRBV5-1 and TRBJ2-2; maybe TRBD1 (5 bases). The receptor's source is a human donor in good health. Material: CD4+ effector T cells sorted from blood. In DNA, the CDR3 is TGCGCCAGCAGCTTACAGGACACCGGGGAGCTGTTTTTT. Translated: CASSLQDTGELFF.